The following is a TCR beta chain sequence with its context. The antigen is not known. The germline gives CDR1 SGHRS, CDR2 YFSETQ. This CDR3 region has 14 residues. V shed 4 bases and J shed 6 bases, with 15 bases lying between them. The data are from a study of shared clonotypes between healthy human individuals. Study-level points and caveats: It was the non-shared clonotypes that had lower generation probabilities than clonotypes shared by all four donors. What naive subsets generally showed was a larger estimated richness than memory subsets showed.

Assay execution took place at the deep level. Clones were read by immunoSEQ multiplex PCR, and TCRdb kept only the in-frame ones, dropping some. The sample carries 600,000 or so clones, approximately 95% recorded once. Positively selected for CCR7, the CD45RO-negative cells used as naive CD8 cells excluded terminally differentiated effector memory CD45RA+ cells. The study enrolled healthy HIV-negative adults without recent acute infections or vaccinations as donors. This clonotype was sampled from a woman aged 30 to 39 in good health. The chain is built from TRBV5-1 and TRBJ2-3; no clear D gene. Sequencing was performed on naive CD8+ T cells sorted from blood. CDR3 DNA: TGCGCCAGCAGCGTAATATCGCAGTCGGATACGCAGTATTTT. It specifies CASSVISQSDTQYF.